This T cell receptor beta chain is drawn from a study of shared clonotypes between healthy human individuals. The assay used deep level. The table came from immunoSEQ multiplex PCR; TCRdb's copy has only in-frame clones and leaves some out. Counted here are under 650,000 clones, roughly 95% occurring once; the ten biggest clones make up 0.05% to 0.07%. CDR1 SGDLS and CDR2 YYNGEE come from the germline V gene. The V gene lost 3 bases and the J gene lost 0 bases, with 13 bases spanning the gap. The CDR3 is 16 amino acids. The chain has TRBV9 and TRBJ1-3, with a tentative D call TRBD1 (5 bases). The receptor's source is a woman in her thirties in good health. Sequenced input: naive CD4+ T cells sorted from blood. The sample's subset: CD45RA+ positively selected. CDR3 bases: TGTGCCAGCAGCGCCCCCGGGGCCAGCTCTGGAAACACCATATATTTT. Its protein is CASSAPGASSGNTIYF.